These 11 T cell receptor beta chains were all obtained from the same sample, sequenced in a study of T cells in tuberculosis. Assay used: immunoSEQ multiplex PCR; TCRdb lists only in-frame clones, some missing. The profile shows tens of thousands of clones, under 95% of them singletons. Sample time point: new active TB diagnosis, blood taken before or within 7 days of starting treatment. This sample comprised PBMCs, obtained at tuberculosis diagnosis. These receptors all stem from an adult with tuberculosis.

V is TRBV4-3 and J is TRBJ1-2; D may be TRBD1 (5 bases). The germline V gene encodes CDR1 LGHNA and CDR2 YSLEER. V gave up 0 bases and J gave up 4 bases, with 9 bases separating them. The CDR3 totals 14 residues. DNA of the CDR3: TGCGCCAGCAGCCAAGAAGACAGTCTCTATGGCTACACCTTC. Its translation: CASSQEDSLYGYTF.

The rearrangement joins TRBV11-2 to TRBJ2-7; 9 nucleotides match TRBD1. Germline CDR1 reads SGHAT; CDR2 reads FQNNGV. Trimming at V came to 1 base and at J to 2 bases, leaving 0 bases not matched to a gene. This CDR3 is built from 14 residues. The CDR3 DNA is TGTGCCAGCAGCTTAGGGACAGGGGCCTACGAGCAGTACTTC. Translated: CASSLGTGAYEQYF. Variable domain in full (rest from reference TRBV11-2 and TRBJ2-7): EAGVAQSPRYKIIEKRQSVAFWCNPISGHATLYWYQQILGQGPKLLIQFQNNGVVDDSQLPKDRFSAERLKGVDSTLKIQPAKLEDSAVYLCASSLGTGAYEQYFGPGTRLTVT.

This sequence joins TRBV15 and TRBJ1-5, with TRBD1 identical over 8 bases. V gave up 3 bases and J gave up 4 bases; unmatched junction bases: 8. The CDR3 covers 16 residues. CDR1 is LNHNV, CDR2 YYDKDF, per germline (reference sequence). CDR3 amino acids: CATSRYMGQVNQPQHF. The CDR3 DNA is TGTGCCACCAGCAGGTACATGGGACAGGTAAATCAGCCCCAGCATTTT.

This clone was seen a few times. The chain recombines TRBV4-3 with TRBJ2-5; D uncertain. Germline V gives CDR1 LGHNA, CDR2 YSLEER. There are 13 residues in the CDR3. Trimming took 1 base from V and 5 from J, leaving 8 bases between them. CDR3 DNA sequence: TGCGCCAGCAGCCAAGGGCGGTGGGAGACCCAGTACTTC. This codes for CASSQGRWETQYF.

The chain recombines TRBV5-4 with TRBJ1-2; D remains ambiguous. Per germline, CDR1 SGHNT and CDR2 YYREEE (reference sequence). Trimming took off 4 bases at V and 0 bases at J, with 16 bases between the two ends. There are 16 residues in the CDR3. CDR3 sequence reads: CASSPALAGANYGYTF. The CDR3, as DNA: TGTGCCAGCAGCCCGGCTTTGGCGGGAGCTAACTATGGCTACACCTTC.

V is TRBV5-4 and J is TRBJ2-7; 7 bases are a match to TRBD2. V lost 4 bases to trimming and J lost 0 bases; unmatched junction nucleotides: 7. This CDR3 is built from 15 residues. CDR1 is SGHNT and CDR2 is YYREEE in the germline V gene (reference sequence). As DNA, the CDR3 is TGTGCCAGCAGCCCGGGCGGGGGTAGCTCCTACGAGCAGTACGTC. Translated, it gives CASSPGGGSSYEQYV.

The chain couples TRBV2 to TRBJ2-2, with unresolved D. CDR1 and CDR2 (germline): SNHLY, FYNNEI. The V and J ends lost 4 bases and 1 base respectively, with 10 bases between them. The CDR3 has 15 residues. For the CDR3, the DNA is TGTGCCAGCAGTGTTCGACGACTGAACACCGGGGAGCTGTTTTTT. Translation gives CASSVRRLNTGELFF.

The chain employs TRBV7-2 and TRBJ2-1; 8 positions agree with TRBD2. The germline gives CDR1 SGHTA, CDR2 FQGNSA. V dropped 6 bases and J dropped 5; count of bases not matched to a gene: 6. The CDR3 has 14 residues. CDR3 sequence (DNA): TGTGCCAGCAGAATCAGCGGGGGCCACAATGAGCAGTTCTTC. It specifies CASRISGGHNEQFF.

The chain recombines TRBV10-3 with TRBJ1-1, with TRBD1 as a possible D gene (6 bases). This CDR3 has 12 residues. Germline V gene lookup returns CDR1 ENHRY and CDR2 SYGVKD. V was cut by 4 bases and J by 9 bases, with 12 bases left in between. The CDR3 bases are TGTGCCATCAGTGTGGACAGCCAGAAAGCTTTCTTT. This translates into CAISVDSQKAFF.

V is TRBV18 and J is TRBJ1-4; TRBD1 matches at 8 bases. The CDR3 contains 14 residues. V lost 4 bases and J lost 11; bases outside the gene matches: 9. Germline V gives CDR1 KGHSH, CDR2 LQKENI. The CDR3 protein is CASSHSPTGGKLFF. The CDR3 DNA reads TGTGCCAGCTCACACTCTCCCACAGGGGGGAAACTGTTTTTT.

The genes are TRBV5-1 and TRBJ1-6; the match to TRBD1 covers 8 bases. There are 17 residues in the CDR3. The germline V gene has CDR1 SGHRS and CDR2 YFSETQ. V trimming: 0 bases; J trimming: 4 bases; junction bases outside the gene matches: 6. CDR3: CASSLGTGKVYNSPLHF. The CDR3 DNA reads TGCGCCAGCAGCTTGGGGACAGGGAAGGTGTATAATTCACCCCTCCACTTT.